The clone carrying this T cell receptor (beta chain) was observed a handful of times. What it recognizes is unknown. Expressed TCRB transcripts were sequenced after all isolated RNA was converted to cDNA. The repertoire was sequenced with immunoSEQ multiplex PCR; TCRdb's copy has only in-frame clones and lacks some. The top ten hold roughly 0.07% of the sample, which has 110,000 or so clones, 40% seen once. CDR1 SGHRS and CDR2 YFSETQ come from the germline V gene. Trimming stripped 4 bases from V and 6 bases from J, with 6 bases between. The CDR3 is made up of 11 amino acids. The data derive from a study of beta chain features in type 1 diabetes. In the study overall: Patients looked much like healthy donors when it came to age, gender and cell yields. General study points: In every one of the four CD4+ subsets, TCRB CDR3s were moderately but significantly shorter in Type 1 diabetes patients.

Sorting produced populations that all topped 95% purity. What was sequenced was stem cell memory CD4+ T cells from blood. V gene TRBV5-1 combines with J gene TRBJ2-3; D is unresolved. The clonotype originates from a woman younger than 35 in good health. Written as DNA, the CDR3 is TGCGCCAGCAGCCTTGAGGATACGCAGTATTTT. This translates into CASSLEDTQYF.